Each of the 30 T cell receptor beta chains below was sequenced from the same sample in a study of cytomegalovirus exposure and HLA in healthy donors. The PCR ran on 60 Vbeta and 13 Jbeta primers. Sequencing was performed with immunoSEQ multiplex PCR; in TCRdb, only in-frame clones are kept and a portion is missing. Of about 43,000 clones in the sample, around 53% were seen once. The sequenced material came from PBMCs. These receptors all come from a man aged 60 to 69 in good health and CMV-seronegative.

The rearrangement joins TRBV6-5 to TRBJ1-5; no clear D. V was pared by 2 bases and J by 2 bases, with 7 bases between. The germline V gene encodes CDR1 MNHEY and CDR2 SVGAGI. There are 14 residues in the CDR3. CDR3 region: CASSYTRGNQPQHF. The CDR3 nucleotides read TGTGCCAGCAGTTACACTAGGGGCAATCAGCCCCAGCATTTT.

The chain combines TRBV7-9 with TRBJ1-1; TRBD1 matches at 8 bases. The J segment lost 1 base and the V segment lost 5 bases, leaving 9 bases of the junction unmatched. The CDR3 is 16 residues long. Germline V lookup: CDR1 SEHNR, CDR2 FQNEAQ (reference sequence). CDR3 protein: CASSPRTGSRNTEAFF. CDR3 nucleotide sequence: TGTGCCAGCAGCCCCCGGACAGGGAGCCGGAACACTGAAGCTTTCTTT.

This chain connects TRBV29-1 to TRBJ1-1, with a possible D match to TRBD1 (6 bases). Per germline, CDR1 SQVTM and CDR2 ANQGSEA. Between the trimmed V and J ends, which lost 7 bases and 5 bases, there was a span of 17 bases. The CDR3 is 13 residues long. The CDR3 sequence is CSARTALGTEAFF. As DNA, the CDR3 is TGCAGCGCCAGGACAGCCTTGGGAACTGAAGCTTTCTTT.

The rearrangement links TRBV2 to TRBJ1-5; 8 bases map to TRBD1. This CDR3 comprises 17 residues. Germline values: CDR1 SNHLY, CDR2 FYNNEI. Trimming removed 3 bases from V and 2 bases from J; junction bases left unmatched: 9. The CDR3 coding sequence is TGTGCCAGCAGTGATCCCTCGACAGGGGCTCGCAATCAGCCCCAGCATTTT. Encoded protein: CASSDPSTGARNQPQHF.

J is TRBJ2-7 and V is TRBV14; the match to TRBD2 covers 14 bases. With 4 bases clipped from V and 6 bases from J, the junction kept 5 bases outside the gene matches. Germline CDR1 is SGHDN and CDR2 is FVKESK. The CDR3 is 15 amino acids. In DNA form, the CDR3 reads TGTGCCAGCAGCCCGGGACTAGCGGGAGAAGGCGAGCAGTACTTC. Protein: CASSPGLAGEGEQYF.

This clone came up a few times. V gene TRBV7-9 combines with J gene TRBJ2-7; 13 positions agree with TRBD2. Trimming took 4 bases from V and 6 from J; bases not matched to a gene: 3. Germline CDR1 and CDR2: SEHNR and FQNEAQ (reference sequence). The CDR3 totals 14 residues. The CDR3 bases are TGTGCCAGCAGCTCCGGACTAGCGGGAGCCGAGCAGTACTTC. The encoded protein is CASSSGLAGAEQYF.

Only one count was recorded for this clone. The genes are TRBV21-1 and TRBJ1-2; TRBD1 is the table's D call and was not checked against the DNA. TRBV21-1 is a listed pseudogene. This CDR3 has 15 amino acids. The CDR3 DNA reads TGTGCCAGCAGCGACGGACAGGGAGTGAACTATGGCTACACCTTC. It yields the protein CASSDGQGVNYGYTF.

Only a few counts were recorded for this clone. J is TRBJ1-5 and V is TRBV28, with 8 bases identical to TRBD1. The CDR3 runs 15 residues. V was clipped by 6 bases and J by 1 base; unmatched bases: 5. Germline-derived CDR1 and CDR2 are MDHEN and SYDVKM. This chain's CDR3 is CASSFRDRSNQPQHF. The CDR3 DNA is TGTGCCAGCAGCTTCCGGGACAGGAGCAATCAGCCCCAGCATTTT.

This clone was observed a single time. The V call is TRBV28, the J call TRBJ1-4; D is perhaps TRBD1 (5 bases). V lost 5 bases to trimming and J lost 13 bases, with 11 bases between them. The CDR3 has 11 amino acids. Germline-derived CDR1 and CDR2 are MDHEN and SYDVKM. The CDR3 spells CASSLGGGLFF. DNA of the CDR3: TGTGCCAGCAGTCTCGGGGGGGGACTGTTTTTT. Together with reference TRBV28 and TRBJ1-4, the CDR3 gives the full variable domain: DVKVTQSSRYLVKRTGEKVFLECVQDMDHENMFWYRQDPGLGLRLIYFSYDVKMKEKGDIPEGYSVSREKKERFSLILESASTNQTSMYLCASSLGGGLFFGSGTQLSVL.

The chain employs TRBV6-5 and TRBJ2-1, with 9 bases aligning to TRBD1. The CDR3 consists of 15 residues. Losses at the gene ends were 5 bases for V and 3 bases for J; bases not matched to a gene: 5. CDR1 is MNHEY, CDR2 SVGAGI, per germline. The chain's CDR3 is CASSLTGGNYNEQFF. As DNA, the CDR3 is TGTGCCAGCAGTCTGACAGGGGGGAACTACAATGAGCAGTTCTTC.

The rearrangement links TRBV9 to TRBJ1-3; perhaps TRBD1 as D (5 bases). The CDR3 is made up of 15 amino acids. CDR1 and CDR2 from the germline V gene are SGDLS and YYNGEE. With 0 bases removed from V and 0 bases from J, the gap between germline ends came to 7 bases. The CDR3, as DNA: TGTGCCAGCAGCGTAGTTGACAGCTCTGGAAACACCATATATTTT. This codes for CASSVVDSSGNTIYF.

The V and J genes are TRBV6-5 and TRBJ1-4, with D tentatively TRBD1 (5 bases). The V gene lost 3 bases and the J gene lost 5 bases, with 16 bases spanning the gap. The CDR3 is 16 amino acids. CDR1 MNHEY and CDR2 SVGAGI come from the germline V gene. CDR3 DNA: TGTGCCAGCAGTTATGACGGCCGGGGACTCAATGAAAAACTGTTTTTT. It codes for CASSYDGRGLNEKLFF.

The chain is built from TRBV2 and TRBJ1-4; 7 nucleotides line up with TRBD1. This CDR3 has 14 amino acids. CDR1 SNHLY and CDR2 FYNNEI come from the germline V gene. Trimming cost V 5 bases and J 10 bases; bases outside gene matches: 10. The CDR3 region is CASSTGTAVRKLFF. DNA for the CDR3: TGTGCCAGCAGTACCGGGACAGCCGTTCGAAAACTGTTTTTT.

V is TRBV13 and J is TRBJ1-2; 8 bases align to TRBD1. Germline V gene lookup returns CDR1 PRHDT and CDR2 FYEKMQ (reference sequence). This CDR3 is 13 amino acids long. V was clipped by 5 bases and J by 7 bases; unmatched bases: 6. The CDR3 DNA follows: TGTGCCAGCAGCCTGACAGGGGTGGGTGGCTACACCTTC. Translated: CASSLTGVGGYTF. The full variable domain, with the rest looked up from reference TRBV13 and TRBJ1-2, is AAGVIQSPRHLIKEKRETATLKCYPIPRHDTVYWYQQGPGQDPQFLISFYEKMQSDKGSIPDRFSAQQFSDYHSELNMSSLELGDSALYFCASSLTGVGGYTFGSGTRLTVV.

The CDR3 DNA is TGTGCCAGCAGTAGCGGGAGTGAGGGAGATACGCAGTATTTT. This gives the protein CASSSGSEGDTQYF. This chain connects TRBV25-1 to TRBJ2-3; the match to TRBD2 covers 8 bases. This CDR3 is built from 14 residues. Germline V lookup: CDR1 MGHDK, CDR2 SYGVNS. J lost 5 bases, V lost 5 bases, and 6 bases had no gene match.

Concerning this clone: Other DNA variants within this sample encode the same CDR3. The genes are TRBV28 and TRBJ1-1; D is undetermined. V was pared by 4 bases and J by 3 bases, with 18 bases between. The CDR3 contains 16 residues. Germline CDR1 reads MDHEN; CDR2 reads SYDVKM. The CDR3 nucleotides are TGTGCCAGCAGTTCCCCCGTGACATGGATGGACACTGAAGCTTTCTTT. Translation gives CASSSPVTWMDTEAFF.

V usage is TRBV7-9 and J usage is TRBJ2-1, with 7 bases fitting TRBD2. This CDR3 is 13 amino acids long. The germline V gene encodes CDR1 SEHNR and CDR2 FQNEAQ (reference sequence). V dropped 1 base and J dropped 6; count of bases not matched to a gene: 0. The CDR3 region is CASSLGGGNEQFF. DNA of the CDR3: TGTGCCAGCAGCTTAGGGGGGGGCAATGAGCAGTTCTTC.

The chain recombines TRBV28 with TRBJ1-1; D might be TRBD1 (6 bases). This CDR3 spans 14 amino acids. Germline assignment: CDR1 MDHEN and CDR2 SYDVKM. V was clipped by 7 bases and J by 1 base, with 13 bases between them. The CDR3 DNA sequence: TGTGCCAGCACTATCACGACAGGGAACACTGAAGCTTTCTTT. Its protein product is CASTITTGNTEAFF.

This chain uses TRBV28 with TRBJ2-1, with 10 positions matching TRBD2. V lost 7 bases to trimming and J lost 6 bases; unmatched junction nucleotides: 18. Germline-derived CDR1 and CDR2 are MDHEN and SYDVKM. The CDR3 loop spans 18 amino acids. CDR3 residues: CASTSPGLAGVGSNEQFF. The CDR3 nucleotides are TGTGCCAGCACCAGCCCCGGGCTAGCGGGAGTAGGCTCCAATGAGCAGTTCTTC.

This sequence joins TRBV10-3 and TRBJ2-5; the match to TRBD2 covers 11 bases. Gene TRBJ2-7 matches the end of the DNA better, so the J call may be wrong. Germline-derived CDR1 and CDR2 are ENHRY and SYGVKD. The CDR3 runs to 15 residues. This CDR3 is CAISGGTSGTYEQYF. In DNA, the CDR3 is TGTGCCATCAGTGGGGGGACTAGCGGTACCTACGAGCAGTACTTC.

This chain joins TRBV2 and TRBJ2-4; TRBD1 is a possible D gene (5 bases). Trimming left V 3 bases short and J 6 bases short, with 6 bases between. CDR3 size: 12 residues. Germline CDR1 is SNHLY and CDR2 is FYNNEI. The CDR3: CASSDRVNIQYF. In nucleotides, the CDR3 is TGTGCCAGCAGTGACAGGGTAAACATTCAGTACTTC.

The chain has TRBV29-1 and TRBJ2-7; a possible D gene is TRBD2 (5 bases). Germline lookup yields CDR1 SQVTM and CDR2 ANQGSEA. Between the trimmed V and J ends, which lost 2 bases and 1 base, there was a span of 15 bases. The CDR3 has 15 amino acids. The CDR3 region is CSVELVGAGSYEQYF. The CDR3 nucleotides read TGCAGCGTTGAATTAGTGGGAGCTGGATCCTACGAGCAGTACTTC.

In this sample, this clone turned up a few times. The CDR3 reads CASSQDRYQPQHF. Written as DNA, the CDR3 is TGCGCCAGCAGCCAGGACAGGTATCAGCCCCAGCATTTT. The rearrangement joins TRBV4-3 to TRBJ1-5; TRBD1 matches at 7 bases. Germline trimming cut 3 bases from V and 5 bases from J; bases unmatched to any gene: 1. The CDR3 has 13 amino acids. Germline V gives CDR1 LGHNA, CDR2 YSLEER.

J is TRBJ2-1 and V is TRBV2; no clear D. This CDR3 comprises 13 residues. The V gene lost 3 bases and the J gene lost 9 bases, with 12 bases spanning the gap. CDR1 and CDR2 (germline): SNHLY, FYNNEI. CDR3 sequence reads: CASSEYPHGEQFF. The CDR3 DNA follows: TGTGCCAGCAGTGAGTACCCTCACGGTGAGCAGTTCTTC.

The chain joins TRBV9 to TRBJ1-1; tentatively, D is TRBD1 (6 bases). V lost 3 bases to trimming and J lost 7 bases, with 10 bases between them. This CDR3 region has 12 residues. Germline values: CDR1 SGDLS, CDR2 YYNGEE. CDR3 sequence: CASSATGFEAFF. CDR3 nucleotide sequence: TGTGCCAGCAGCGCAACAGGGTTTGAAGCTTTCTTT.

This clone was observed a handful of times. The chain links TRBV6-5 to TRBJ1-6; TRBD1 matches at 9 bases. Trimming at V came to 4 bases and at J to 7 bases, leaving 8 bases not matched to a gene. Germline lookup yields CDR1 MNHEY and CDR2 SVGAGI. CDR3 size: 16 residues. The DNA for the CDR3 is TGTGCCAGCAGTTCAAGGACAGGGGCGGCGAATTCACCCCTCCACTTT. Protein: CASSSRTGAANSPLHF.

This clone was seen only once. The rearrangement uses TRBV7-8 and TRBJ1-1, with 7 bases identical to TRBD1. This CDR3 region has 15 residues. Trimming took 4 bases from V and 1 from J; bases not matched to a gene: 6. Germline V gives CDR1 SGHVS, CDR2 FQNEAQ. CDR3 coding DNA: TGTGCCAGCAGCTCCCGACAGGGACAGAACACTGAAGCTTTCTTT. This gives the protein CASSSRQGQNTEAFF. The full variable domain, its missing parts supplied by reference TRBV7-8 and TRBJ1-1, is GAGVSQSPRYKVAKRGQDVALRCDPISGHVSLFWYQQALGQGPEFLTYFQNEAQLDKSGLPSDRFFAERPEGSVSTLKIQRTQQEDSAVYLCASSSRQGQNTEAFFGQGTRLTVV.

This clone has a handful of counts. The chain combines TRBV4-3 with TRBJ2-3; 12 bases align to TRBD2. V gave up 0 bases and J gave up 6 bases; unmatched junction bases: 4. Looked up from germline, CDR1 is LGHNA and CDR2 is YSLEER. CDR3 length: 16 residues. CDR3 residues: CASSQDPTSGSDTQYF. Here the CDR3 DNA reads TGCGCCAGCAGCCAAGATCCGACTAGCGGGAGTGATACGCAGTATTTT.

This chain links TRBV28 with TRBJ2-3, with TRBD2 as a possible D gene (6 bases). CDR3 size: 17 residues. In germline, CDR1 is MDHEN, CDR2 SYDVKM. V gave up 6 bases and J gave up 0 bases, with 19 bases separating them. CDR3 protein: CASSPTWASGSTDTQYF. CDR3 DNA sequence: TGTGCCAGCAGCCCTACCTGGGCAAGCGGGAGCACAGATACGCAGTATTTT.

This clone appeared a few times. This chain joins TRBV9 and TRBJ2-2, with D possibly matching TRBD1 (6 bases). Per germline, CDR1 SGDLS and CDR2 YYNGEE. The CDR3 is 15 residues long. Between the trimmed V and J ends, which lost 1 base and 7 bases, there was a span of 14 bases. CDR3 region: CASSVHRDTGGELFF. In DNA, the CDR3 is TGTGCCAGCAGCGTACACCGGGACACTGGCGGGGAGCTGTTTTTT. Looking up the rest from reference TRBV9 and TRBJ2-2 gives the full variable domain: DSGVTQTPKHLITATGQRVTLRCSPRSGDLSVYWYQQSLDQGLQFLIQYYNGEERAKGNILERFSAQQFPDLHSELNLSSLELGDSALYFCASSVHRDTGGELFFGEGSRLTVL.